Presented here are 8 T cell receptor beta chains from one specimen sequenced in a study of cytomegalovirus exposure and HLA in healthy donors. The primer mix had 60 Vbeta and 13 Jbeta primers. Method: immunoSEQ multiplex PCR; TCRdb's copy keeps in-frame clones and lacks some. The sample holds about 180,000 clones; about 80% are singletons and the top ten take around 2.4%. The sequenced sample consisted of PBMCs. The receptors come from a woman aged 25-40 years in good health and CMV-seronegative.

The genes are TRBV7-9 and TRBJ1-6, with 7 bases fitting TRBD1. The CDR3 sequence is 14 residues long. After removal of 4 bases from V and 6 bases from J, the junction contained 3 bases not matched to a gene. Germline CDR1 and CDR2: SEHNR and FQNEAQ (reference sequence). This CDR3 reads CASSSTGSNSPLHF. The CDR3 nucleotides are TGTGCCAGCAGCTCGACAGGGAGTAATTCACCCCTCCACTTT.

A remark on this clone: One end of the junction fails to match germline, which may point to a read error. CDR3 residues: CSSSLWEGGQFF. CDR3 bases: TGTTCCAGCAGCTTATGGGAGGGGGGGCAGTTCTTC. This sequence joins TRBV7-9 and TRBJ2-1, with TRBD2 as a possible D gene (7 bases). The germline gives CDR1 SEHNR, CDR2 FQNEAQ (reference sequence). The CDR3 spans 12 residues.

The chain has TRBV28 and TRBJ1-6; a possible D gene is TRBD1 (5 bases). Between the trimmed V and J ends, which lost 5 bases and 8 bases, there was a span of 13 bases. The CDR3 loop spans 14 amino acids. Germline loops: CDR1 MDHEN, CDR2 SYDVKM. CDR3 nucleotide sequence: TGTGCCAGCAGTCTACGGGACTGGGATTCACCCCTCCACTTT. Protein sequence: CASSLRDWDSPLHF.

The chain is built from TRBV27 and TRBJ2-1; TRBD2 agrees at 7 bases. The CDR3 loop spans 14 amino acids. Germline assignment: CDR1 MNHEY and CDR2 SMNVEV (reference sequence). Unmatched junction bases numbered 8, after V lost 3 bases and J lost 9 bases. The CDR3 region is CASSLEGGAFEQFF. The CDR3 DNA reads TGTGCCAGCAGTTTGGAGGGAGGGGCCTTTGAGCAGTTCTTC.

This chain uses TRBV13 with TRBJ2-5, with 9 bases aligning to TRBD1. The CDR3 is 16 amino acids. J lost 11 bases, V lost 5 bases, and 18 bases had no gene match. The V gene's germline CDR1 is PRHDT and CDR2 FYEKMQ (reference sequence). The CDR3 here is CASSPSTNRGLGEQYF. The DNA of the CDR3 is TGTGCCAGCAGCCCATCAACGAACAGGGGGCTAGGAGAGCAGTACTTC.

V gene TRBV9 combines with J gene TRBJ1-1, with TRBD1 identical over 7 bases. The CDR3 loop spans 15 amino acids. V was clipped by 4 bases and J by 3 bases; unmatched bases: 9. Germline CDR1 reads SGDLS; CDR2 reads YYNGEE. The chain's CDR3 is CASSTRPDRDTEAFF. CDR3 DNA: TGTGCCAGCAGCACTCGACCTGACAGGGACACTGAAGCTTTCTTT.

The chain has TRBV4-3 and TRBJ1-2; D might be TRBD1 (6 bases). With 0 bases removed from V and 1 base from J, the gap between germline ends came to 12 bases. The CDR3 runs to 16 residues. CDR1 and CDR2 from the germline V gene are LGHNA and YSLEER. The CDR3, as DNA: TGCGCCAGCAGCCAAGATGTCTGGGGGCTTAACTATGGCTACACCTTC. Amino acid sequence: CASSQDVWGLNYGYTF.

This clone was observed a handful of times. The genes are TRBV6-4 and TRBJ1-4; a possible D gene is TRBD1 (6 bases). CDR1 and CDR2 from the germline V gene are MRHNA and SNTAGT. This CDR3 contains 12 residues. The ends were cut back, 2 bases at V and 14 bases at J, with 12 bases in the middle. CDR3 coding DNA: TGTGCCAGCAGTGACGCCACGGGACACCTGTTTTTT. Translation: CASSDATGHLFF.